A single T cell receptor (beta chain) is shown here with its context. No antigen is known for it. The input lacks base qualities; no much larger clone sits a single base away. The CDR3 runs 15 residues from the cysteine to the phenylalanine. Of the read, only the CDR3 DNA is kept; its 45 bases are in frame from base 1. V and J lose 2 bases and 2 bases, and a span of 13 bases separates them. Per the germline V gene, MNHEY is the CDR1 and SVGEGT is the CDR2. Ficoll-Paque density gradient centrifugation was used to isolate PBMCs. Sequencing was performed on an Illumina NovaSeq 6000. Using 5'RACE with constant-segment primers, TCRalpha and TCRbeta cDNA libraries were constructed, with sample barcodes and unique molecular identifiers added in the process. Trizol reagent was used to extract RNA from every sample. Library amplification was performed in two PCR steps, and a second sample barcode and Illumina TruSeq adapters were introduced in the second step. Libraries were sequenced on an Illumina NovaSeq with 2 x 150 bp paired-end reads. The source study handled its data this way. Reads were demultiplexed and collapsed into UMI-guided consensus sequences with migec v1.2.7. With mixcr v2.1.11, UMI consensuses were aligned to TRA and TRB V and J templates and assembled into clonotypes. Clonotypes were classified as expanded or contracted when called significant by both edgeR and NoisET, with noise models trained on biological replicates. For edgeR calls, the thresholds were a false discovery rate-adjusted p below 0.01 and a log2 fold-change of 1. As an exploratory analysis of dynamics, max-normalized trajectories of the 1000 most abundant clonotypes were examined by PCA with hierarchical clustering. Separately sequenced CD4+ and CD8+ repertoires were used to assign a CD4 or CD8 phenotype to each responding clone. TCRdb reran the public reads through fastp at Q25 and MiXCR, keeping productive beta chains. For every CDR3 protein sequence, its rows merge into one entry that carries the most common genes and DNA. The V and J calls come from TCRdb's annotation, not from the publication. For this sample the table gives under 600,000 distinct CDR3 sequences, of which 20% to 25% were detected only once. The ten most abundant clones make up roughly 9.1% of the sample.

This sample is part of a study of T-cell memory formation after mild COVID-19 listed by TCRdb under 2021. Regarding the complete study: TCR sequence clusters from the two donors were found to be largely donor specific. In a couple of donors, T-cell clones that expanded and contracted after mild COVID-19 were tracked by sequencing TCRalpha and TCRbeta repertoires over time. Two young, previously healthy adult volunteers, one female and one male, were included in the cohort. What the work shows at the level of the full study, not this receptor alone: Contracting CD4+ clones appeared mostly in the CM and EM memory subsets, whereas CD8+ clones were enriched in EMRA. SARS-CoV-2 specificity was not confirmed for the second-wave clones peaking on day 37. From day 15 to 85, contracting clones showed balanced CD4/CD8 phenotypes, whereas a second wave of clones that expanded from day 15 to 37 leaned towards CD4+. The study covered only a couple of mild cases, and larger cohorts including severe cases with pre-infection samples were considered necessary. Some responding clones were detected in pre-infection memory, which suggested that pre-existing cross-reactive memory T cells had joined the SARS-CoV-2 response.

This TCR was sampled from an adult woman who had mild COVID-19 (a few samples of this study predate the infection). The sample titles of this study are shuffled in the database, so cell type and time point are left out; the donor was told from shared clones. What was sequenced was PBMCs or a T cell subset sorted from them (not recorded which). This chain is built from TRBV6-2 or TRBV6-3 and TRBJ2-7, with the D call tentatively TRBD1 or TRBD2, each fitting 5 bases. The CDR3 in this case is CASSYPGTSTYEQYF. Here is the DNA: TGTGCCAGCAGTTACCCCGGGACGAGCACCTACGAGCAGTACTTC.